Given below is one T cell receptor beta chain in context. Its antigen is as yet unknown. Trimming left V 2 bases short and J 2 bases short, with 7 bases between. CDR1 is MNHEY and CDR2 is SVGAGI in the germline V gene. The CDR3 is made up of 13 amino acids. CD4+ T cell IFNgamma after overnight CMV lysate exposure gave donor CMV status. This sample is part of a study of naive and memory T cell subsets. The beta constant-region primer was an equimolar mix of two oligonucleotides covering TRBC1 and TRBC2. Nested alpha and beta constant-region primers with the SP2 primer drove four PCR rounds on ligated cDNA. MiXCR was run by TCRdb on the UMI-ligation and nested PCR reads, yielding one entry per CDR3 protein. The table includes under 150,000 distinct CDR3 sequences, approximately 20% detected once. Study-level findings and limits: Naive repertoires, especially CD8, held a few larger clonotypes, possibly memory cells re-expressing CD45RA. Findings for naive and memory subsets could not be checked against ground truth.

This receptor was identified in a human donor in good health. The sample consisted of naive CD8+ T cells from blood. The rearrangement links TRBV6-5 to TRBJ2-7; the D is unclear. Written as DNA, the CDR3 is TGTGCCAGCAGTTACGGGCAGACCTACGAGCAGTACTTC. This translates into CASSYGQTYEQYF.